This TCR beta chain was recovered during a study of blood T cell repertoires in COVID-19. The V end lost 3 bases, the J end lost 4 bases, and 16 bases lay between the germline ends. Looked up from germline, CDR1 is SGHVS and CDR2 is FQNEAQ. The CDR3 has 15 amino acids. TCRdb keeps only in-frame clones here, not all; method: immunoSEQ multiplex PCR. The repertoire holds approximately 49,000 clones, with 68% as singletons. In this sample, this clone turned up a few times. Sequenced sample: peripheral blood. This chain uses TRBV7-8 with TRBJ2-7; possible D gene TRBD1, 6 bases. The TCR originated in a woman aged 70 to 79 with acute or convalescent COVID-19. The chain's CDR3 is CASSFDRFQGYEQYF. CDR3 DNA sequence: TGTGCCAGCAGCTTCGACCGGTTCCAGGGGTACGAGCAGTACTTC.